What follows are 25 T cell receptor beta chains derived from one specimen sequenced in a study of control samples from healthy donors and cancer patients. Measured with immunoSEQ multiplex PCR; TCRdb has only the in-frame clones, and not every one. There are approximately 150,000 clones in the sample; 96% occur only once, and approximately 0.97% lies in the top ten. The sequenced material came from blood. These receptor sequences come from a woman aged 25 to 39 in good health.

Only one count was recorded for this clone. The V and J genes are TRBV7-3 and TRBJ2-1; 7 nucleotides align to TRBD2. V gave up 5 bases and J gave up 3 bases; unmatched junction bases: 1. This CDR3 comprises 13 residues. Germline V gives CDR1 SGHTA, CDR2 FQGTGA. The CDR3 DNA reads as TGTGCCAGCAGCCCGGGGGGCTACAATGAGCAGTTCTTC. Protein sequence: CASSPGGYNEQFF.

In DNA, the CDR3 is TGCGCCAGCAGCTTGGCGGGAGCGATTGAGCAGTTCTTC. This translates into CASSLAGAIEQFF. This rearrangement joins TRBV5-1 to TRBJ2-1; a weak D match, TRBD2 (6 bases). Deletions cut 0 bases from V and 9 bases from J, with 10 bases between. Germline-derived CDR1 and CDR2 are SGHRS and YFSETQ. The CDR3 sequence is 13 residues long.

The chain combines TRBV11-2 with TRBJ2-1; 9 bases map to TRBD2. The CDR3 loop spans 14 amino acids. Germline CDR1 and CDR2: SGHAT and FQNNGV. J lost 5 bases, V lost 5 bases, and 4 bases had no gene match. The CDR3 spells CASSPSGRHNEQFF. The CDR3 DNA follows: TGTGCCAGCAGCCCGAGCGGGAGGCACAATGAGCAGTTCTTC.

This clone was seen only once. This chain joins TRBV9 and TRBJ1-4; the D gene is possibly TRBD1 (5 bases). Per the germline V gene, CDR1 is SGDLS and CDR2 is YYNGEE. Deletions cut 5 bases from V and 7 bases from J, with 12 bases between. The CDR3 length is 13 residues. Here the CDR3 reads CASSQGTVEKLFF. CDR3 bases: TGTGCCAGCAGTCAGGGAACAGTTGAAAAACTGTTTTTT.

As to this clone: The sample contains more than one DNA sequence encoding this CDR3. This sequence joins TRBV28 and TRBJ1-1, with a tentative D call TRBD1 (5 bases). Germline-derived CDR1 and CDR2 are MDHEN and SYDVKM. Trimming took 4 bases from V and 1 from J, leaving 7 bases between them. The length of the CDR3 is 13 residues. CDR3 sequence (DNA): TGTGCCAGCAGTTGGGACGGGAACACTGAAGCTTTCTTT. This gives the protein CASSWDGNTEAFF.

This chain connects TRBV24-1 to TRBJ1-1; D gene ambiguous. This CDR3 has 13 amino acids. The germline V gene has CDR1 KGHDR and CDR2 SFDVKD. Between the trimmed V and J ends, which lost 7 bases and 0 bases, there was a span of 8 bases. The CDR3 bases are TGTGCCACCAGGGGAGCAATGAACACTGAAGCTTTCTTT. This codes for CATRGAMNTEAFF.

The chain recombines TRBV15 with TRBJ1-1; perhaps TRBD1 as D (5 bases). In germline, CDR1 is LNHNV, CDR2 YYDKDF (reference sequence). The germline V and J ends were trimmed by 2 bases and 1 base, with 11 bases remaining between them. The CDR3 spans 15 residues. The CDR3 spells CATSRPARANTEAFF. The CDR3 nucleotides read TGTGCCACCAGCAGACCCGCCAGGGCGAACACTGAAGCTTTCTTT. Variable domain in full (rest from reference TRBV15 and TRBJ1-1): DAMVIQNPRYQVTQFGKPVTLSCSQTLNHNVMYWYQQKSSQAPKLLFHYYDKDFNNEADTPDNFQSRRPNTSFCFLDIRSPGLGDTAMYLCATSRPARANTEAFFGQGTRLTVV.

The chain uses TRBV28 and TRBJ1-2, with D perhaps matching TRBD1 (5 bases). Germline values: CDR1 MDHEN, CDR2 SYDVKM. The CDR3 is made up of 13 amino acids. V gave up 3 bases and J gave up 4 bases, with 9 bases separating them. CDR3 sequence (DNA): TGTGCCAGCAGTTTCAGGGCAGGCTATGGCTACACCTTC. It is translated as CASSFRAGYGYTF.

V is TRBV24-1 and J is TRBJ2-3, with 12 bases aligning to TRBD2. The CDR3 is 19 amino acids. V shed 3 bases, J shed 3 bases, and the junction held 12 bases outside the gene matches. Germline CDR1 is KGHDR and CDR2 is SFDVKD. The CDR3 protein is CATSDPTGTSGRRTDTQYF. The CDR3 DNA is TGTGCCACCAGTGATCCCACCGGGACTAGCGGGCGTAGGACAGATACGCAGTATTTT.

J is TRBJ1-1 and V is TRBV12-5, with D possibly TRBD1 on 6 matching bases. The CDR3 is made up of 13 amino acids. The germline CDR1 and CDR2 sequences are LGHNT and FRNRAP. V was pared by 5 bases and J by 5 bases, with 12 bases between. The CDR3: CASGEQGATEAFF. The DNA for the CDR3 is TGTGCTAGTGGTGAACAGGGTGCGACTGAAGCTTTCTTT.

This chain links TRBV28 with TRBJ1-5, with 7 positions matching TRBD1. With 3 bases clipped from V and 4 bases from J, the junction kept 9 bases outside the gene matches. The CDR3 length is 16 residues. CDR1 and CDR2 from the germline V gene are MDHEN and SYDVKM. As DNA, the CDR3 is TGTGCCAGCAGTTTTTTCGGCCAGGGGGATAATCAGCCCCAGCATTTT. This translates into CASSFFGQGDNQPQHF.

The gene calls are TRBV7-8 and TRBJ1-4; a possible D gene is TRBD1 (6 bases). Per germline, CDR1 SGHVS and CDR2 FQNEAQ. V lost 0 bases and J lost 3, with 20 bases in between. The CDR3 is made up of 19 amino acids. The CDR3 protein is CASSLASPTGGHPNEKLFF. Written as DNA, the CDR3 is TGTGCCAGCAGCTTAGCCAGCCCCACCGGGGGACATCCTAATGAAAAACTGTTTTTT.

The rearrangement links TRBV12-3 or TRBV12-4 to TRBJ1-1, with D hard to call. The V end was cut by 5 bases, the J end by 2 bases, with 6 bases between. This CDR3 spans 12 amino acids. CDR3 coding DNA: TGTGCCAGCAGTCCGCGCAACACTGAAGCTTTCTTT. It is translated as CASSPRNTEAFF.

The genes are TRBV4-1 and TRBJ1-2; D not certain. Trimming removed 2 bases at V and 3 bases at J, with 10 bases between. Germline assignment: CDR1 MGHRA and CDR2 YSYEKL. CDR3 length: 14 residues. The CDR3 bases are TGCGCCAGCAGCCAAATAAGGACGCACTATGGCTACACCTTC. As protein: CASSQIRTHYGYTF.

The V gene is TRBV12-3 or TRBV12-4, the J gene TRBJ1-5; no firm D call. The CDR3 has 12 amino acids. Trimming shortened V by 0 bases and J by 6 bases, and 3 bases separated the two germline ends. The CDR3 nucleotides are TGTGCCAGCAGTTTAGCGAGTCAGCCCCAGCATTTT. It codes for CASSLASQPQHF.

The chain carries TRBV29-1 and TRBJ1-2; no definite D call. The CDR3 runs to 11 residues. Trimming cost V 3 bases and J 3 bases, with 5 bases left between them. Per germline, CDR1 SQVTM and CDR2 ANQGSEA. The DNA of the CDR3 is TGCAGCGTTGAGGCAGACTATGGCTACACCTTC. Translated: CSVEADYGYTF.

This chain joins TRBV15 and TRBJ2-2; D remains unclear. V lost 1 base to trimming and J lost 1 base, with 4 bases between them. The CDR3 runs 14 residues. Germline CDR1 LNHNV, CDR2 YYDKDF (reference sequence). As DNA, the CDR3 is TGTGCCACCAGCAGAGTCAGGAACACCGGGGAGCTGTTTTTT. This gives the protein CATSRVRNTGELFF.

The gene calls are TRBV29-1 and TRBJ2-7, with 7 nucleotides matching TRBD2. Germline CDR1 reads SQVTM; CDR2 reads ANQGSEA. The CDR3 contains 13 residues. The J segment lost 5 bases and the V segment lost 2 bases, leaving 6 bases of the junction unmatched. The CDR3 here is CSVELGREDEQYF. DNA for the CDR3: TGCAGCGTTGAATTAGGGAGGGAGGACGAGCAGTACTTC.

V and J are TRBV13 and TRBJ2-5; 11 positions match TRBD1. The germline V gene has CDR1 PRHDT and CDR2 FYEKMQ (reference sequence). This CDR3 is 15 amino acids long. Trimming at V came to 5 bases and at J to 7 bases, leaving 9 bases not matched to a gene. CDR3 protein: CASSPRPGTGGTQYF. CDR3 in DNA: TGTGCCAGCAGCCCACGACCGGGGACAGGGGGGACCCAGTACTTC.

J is TRBJ2-3 and V is TRBV20-1; the D gene is possibly TRBD2 (6 bases). Germline CDR1 DFQATT, CDR2 SNEGSKA (reference sequence). The ends were cut back, 3 bases at V and 2 bases at J, with 9 bases in the middle. The CDR3 has 13 residues. The CDR3 region has the DNA TGCAGTGCTAGTCGCGGGGCCACAGATACGCAGTATTTT. It specifies CSASRGATDTQYF.

The chain recombines TRBV5-4 with TRBJ2-1; 13 positions match TRBD2. This CDR3 is built from 15 residues. The germline V gene encodes CDR1 SGHNT and CDR2 YYREEE (reference sequence). Germline trimming cut 4 bases from V and 8 bases from J; bases unmatched to any gene: 6. The CDR3 nucleotides read TGTGCCAGCAGCGTGGGGACTAGCGGGGCCTATGAGCAGTTCTTC. It is translated as CASSVGTSGAYEQFF.

This clone was recorded once. The rearrangement links TRBV6-5 to TRBJ2-1, with 13 bases that match TRBD2. CDR1 is MNHEY and CDR2 is SVGAGI in the germline V gene. The CDR3 spans 15 residues. The junction had 10 bases not matched to a gene; V was cut back by 8 bases and J by 9 bases. The CDR3 nucleotides read TGTGCCAGCCTGCCCGGGACTAGCGGGATAGGTGAGCAGTTCTTC. Translation gives CASLPGTSGIGEQFF.

The gene calls are TRBV9 and TRBJ1-2, with D possibly being TRBD1 (6 bases). Germline CDR1 is SGDLS and CDR2 is YYNGEE. The CDR3 has 16 amino acids. Trimming left V 2 bases short and J 2 bases short, with 16 bases between. This CDR3 reads CASSVSRDTENYGYTF. The CDR3 DNA reads TGTGCCAGCAGCGTGAGCCGGGACACCGAGAACTATGGCTACACCTTC.

The J gene is TRBJ1-6, the V gene TRBV9; maybe TRBD1 (5 bases). Trimming stripped 3 bases from V and 10 bases from J, with 14 bases between. The germline V gene has CDR1 SGDLS and CDR2 YYNGEE. The CDR3 contains 14 residues. The CDR3 DNA reads TGTGCCAGCAGCGCCGGGGCCTCTGGATCACCCCTCCACTTT. Protein sequence: CASSAGASGSPLHF.

This chain joins TRBV4-1 and TRBJ1-2; D remains unclear. With 1 base removed from V and 7 bases from J, the gap between germline ends came to 7 bases. CDR3 size: 12 residues. The germline CDR1 and CDR2 sequences are MGHRA and YSYEKL. The CDR3 DNA sequence: TGCGCCAGCAGCCAAGTTGCCTCTGGCTACACCTTC. The encoded protein is CASSQVASGYTF.